These T cell receptor beta chains were read from a single sample in a study of blood T cells in healthy people across ages. TCRdb re-called the 5' RACE reads with MiXCR, one entry per CDR3 protein. This sample yields 2 million or so distinct CDR3 sequences, of which about 50% are seen a single time; roughly 2.1% belongs to the top ten. What was sequenced was blood. These receptor sequences come from a woman between 35 and 50 years old in good health. Both conserved end residues are part of each CDR3. The D gene is left open where the match is weak. Clone size is stated in some rows and not others, as once, few, many or a class when expanded.

>TRBV27|.|.|TRBJ2-4
CASKLTRTTKNIQYF
TGTGCCAGTAAGTTAACCCGAACGACCAAAAACATTCAGTACTTC
>TRBV7-8|.|TRBD1|TRBJ1-2
CASSSIGTEWYGYTF
TGTGCCAGCAGCTCAATCGGGACAGAGTGGTATGGCTACACCTTC
>TRBV5-4|.|.|TRBJ1-2
CASNSPAYYGYTF
TGTGCCAGCAACAGCCCAGCCTACTATGGCTACACCTTC
>TRBV14|.|.|TRBJ1-1
CASSLRRFNTEAFF
TGTGCCAGCAGCCTCAGAAGATTCAACACTGAAGCTTTCTTT
>TRBV6-5|.|TRBD1|TRBJ2-5
CASSLGTGNGLQQETQYF
TGTGCCAGCAGTTTGGGGACAGGAAATGGTCTCCAGCAAGAGACCCAGTACTTC
>TRBV6-2/TRBV6-3|.|.|TRBJ2-7
CASSNGPREQYF
TGTGCCAGCAGCAACGGTCCTCGAGAGCAGTACTTC
>TRBV4-3|.|.|TRBJ2-7
CASSQHTGSSYEQYF
TGCGCCAGCAGCCAGCACACCGGGAGTTCCTACGAGCAGTACTTC
>TRBV5-6|.|.|TRBJ2-1
CASSLGKEQFF
TGTGCCAGCAGCTTGGGGAAGGAGCAGTTCTTC
>TRBV5-6|.|.|TRBJ1-1
CASIPGWRTNTEAFF
TGTGCCAGCATCCCCGGGTGGCGGACGAACACTGAAGCTTTCTTT
>TRBV6-5|.|TRBD1|TRBJ1-5
CASSWDRADQPQHF
TGTGCCAGCAGTTGGGACAGGGCAGATCAGCCCCAGCATTTT
>TRBV5-1|once|.|TRBJ2-1
CASSLALGERFHEQFF
TGCGCCAGCAGCTTGGCTCTGGGGGAGCGATTTCATGAGCAGTTCTTC